Each of the 22 T cell receptor beta chains below was sequenced from the same sample in a study of metastatic and nonmetastatic thyroid tumors. TCRdb re-called the PCR reads through MiXCR. Among roughly 53,000 clones listed, roughly 20% were seen once. Nobody among the patients had been given any treatment before thyroid surgery. Sequenced material: blood. Receptors originate from a female donor with papillary thyroid cancer or a benign thyroid nodule (not recorded which). Some clones in this sample may be carry-over from other donors' samples.

This clone was counted ten times or more. The rearrangement joins TRBV28 to TRBJ2-3; 9 bases fit TRBD2. Trimming at V came to 6 bases and at J to 3 bases, leaving 7 bases not matched to a gene. This CDR3 region has 15 residues. From germline, CDR1 is MDHEN and CDR2 SYDVKM. The CDR3 sequence is CASRPPSGKTDTQYF. The CDR3 region has the DNA TGTGCCAGCAGGCCCCCTAGCGGGAAGACAGATACGCAGTATTTT.

The sample holds many counts of this clone. This sequence joins TRBV3-1 and TRBJ2-7, with D perhaps matching TRBD1 (5 bases). The V gene's germline CDR1 is LGHDT and CDR2 YNNKEL (reference sequence). V was shortened by 2 bases and J by 0 bases, with 8 bases between the two germline ends. The CDR3 runs to 14 residues. CDR3 DNA sequence: TGTGCCAGCAGCCAATCCAGGGTCTCCTACGAGCAGTACTTC. Translation: CASSQSRVSYEQYF.

The sample holds many counts of this clone. Other DNA sequences of this sample code for an identical CDR3. The chain combines TRBV18 with TRBJ2-1; 9 nucleotides line up with TRBD2. CDR1 is KGHSH, CDR2 LQKENI, per germline. Losses at the gene ends were 3 bases for V and 6 bases for J; bases not matched to a gene: 9. CDR3 length: 16 residues. CDR3 amino acids: CASSPMAGGLGNEQFF. Written as DNA, the CDR3 is TGTGCCAGCTCACCGATGGCGGGAGGGCTTGGCAATGAGCAGTTCTTC.

This clone came up many times. CDR3 residues: CASFNTGAYEQYF. As DNA, the CDR3 is TGTGCCAGCTTTAATACAGGGGCCTACGAGCAGTACTTC. V and J are TRBV7-9 and TRBJ2-7; TRBD1 agrees at 7 bases. The CDR3 spans 13 residues. The trim removed 8 bases at V and 2 bases at J, leaving 6 bases unmatched. Germline V lookup: CDR1 SEHNR, CDR2 FQNEAQ (reference sequence).

V usage is TRBV5-1 and J usage is TRBJ1-2; D not certain. CDR3 length: 14 amino acids. V shed 4 bases and J shed 7 bases, with 17 bases lying between them. Germline CDR1 reads SGHRS; CDR2 reads YFSETQ. Here the CDR3 reads CASSPSGLYGGYTF. CDR3 coding DNA: TGCGCCAGCAGCCCGTCTGGCCTCTACGGTGGCTACACCTTC.

This clone was seen at least ten times. The chain combines TRBV6-1 with TRBJ2-7, with TRBD1 identical over 7 bases. Per germline, CDR1 MNHNS and CDR2 SASEGT. CDR3 length equals 13 residues. V lost 5 bases and J lost 6; bases outside the gene matches: 7. Written as DNA, the CDR3 is TGTGCCAGCAGTTCCACGGCAGGGGGCGAGCAGTACTTC. Protein: CASSSTAGGEQYF.

This clone was recorded at least ten times. The chain recombines TRBV10-3 with TRBJ1-3, with 8 bases matching TRBD1. Germline values: CDR1 ENHRY, CDR2 SYGVKD. The CDR3 sequence is 13 residues long. V lost 10 bases and J lost 8; bases outside the gene matches: 10. The CDR3 spells CASSDRAGDTIYF. The CDR3 nucleotides read TGTGCCAGTTCGGACAGGGCTGGGGACACCATATATTTT.

This clone has a handful of counts. The CDR3 is CASSLEEVGYTF. The CDR3 DNA follows: TGTGCCAGCAGCTTAGAGGAGGTCGGCTACACCTTC. The rearrangement links TRBV7-9 to TRBJ1-2; no clear D. Germline V gene data show CDR1 as SEHNR and CDR2 as FQNEAQ (reference sequence). V lost 1 base, J lost 8 bases, and 8 bases lay in between. The CDR3 runs 12 residues.

In this sample, this clone turned up many times. The chain recombines TRBV9 with TRBJ2-7; 8 nucleotides agree with TRBD2. The CDR3 covers 15 residues. CDR1 is SGDLS and CDR2 is YYNGEE in the germline V gene. The ends lost 4 bases at V and 7 bases at J; junction bases unmatched: 13. The CDR3 DNA sequence: TGTGCCAGCAGCTTCAGCGGGAGTCAAGCGGGAGAGCAGTACTTC. This translates into CASSFSGSQAGEQYF.

In its sample, this clone was seen many times. This chain uses TRBV20-1 with TRBJ2-5, with TRBD2 matching over 7 bases. Germline V lookup: CDR1 DFQATT, CDR2 SNEGSKA (reference sequence). CDR3 length equals 14 residues. The V gene end was trimmed by 6 bases and the J gene end by 3 bases; junction bases not matched to a gene: 10. CDR3 DNA sequence: TGCAGTGCGAGACGACCCGGGACTAAAGAGACCCAGTACTTC. It specifies CSARRPGTKETQYF.

This clone was observed at least ten times. This chain connects TRBV27 to TRBJ2-1; D is unclear. CDR1 is MNHEY and CDR2 is SMNVEV in the germline V gene (reference sequence). Trimming took 6 bases from V and 5 from J, leaving 11 bases between them. The CDR3 length is 13 residues. The CDR3 region is CASRPQAHNEQFF. The CDR3 DNA reads as TGTGCCAGCAGACCTCAGGCTCACAATGAGCAGTTCTTC.

On this clone: At one of its ends the junction is not consistent with the germline gene, which may arise from a read error. The chain combines TRBV20-1 with TRBJ2-7; TRBD2 matches at 9 bases. CDR3 size: 14 residues. From germline, CDR1 is DFQATT and CDR2 SNEGSKA (reference sequence). The CDR3 DNA is TGCAGTGCTAGATGGGGACTAGCTGGGAACGAGCATTACTTC. Translated: CSARWGLAGNEHYF.

This chain connects TRBV3-1 to TRBJ2-4, with TRBD2 as a possible D gene (6 bases). The V end lost 4 bases, the J end lost 13 bases, and 23 bases lay between the germline ends. This CDR3 is 15 amino acids long. Germline CDR1 reads LGHDT; CDR2 reads YNNKEL (reference sequence). The CDR3: CASSRNRRGLGIQYF. Written as DNA, the CDR3 is TGTGCCAGCAGCCGCAACAGGAGGGGATTGGGCATCCAGTACTTC.

In this sample, this clone turned up many times. The chain recombines TRBV7-6 with TRBJ2-5, with D perhaps given as TRBD1 or TRBD2 (5 bases each). The CDR3 spans 15 residues. V lost 7 bases and J 2 bases, leaving 17 bases between the germline ends. Germline-derived CDR1 and CDR2 are SGHVS and FNYEAQ. CDR3 loop: CASIPRSGGQETQYF. Written as DNA, the CDR3 is TGTGCCAGCATCCCCAGGTCTGGGGGACAAGAGACCCAGTACTTC.

This clone was counted many times. V is TRBV4-1 and J is TRBJ2-1; 7 bases line up with TRBD1. This CDR3 is built from 16 residues. The V gene's germline CDR1 is MGHRA and CDR2 YSYEKL. The V and J ends lost 2 bases and 7 bases, in that order; junction bases with no gene match: 11. CDR3 sequence: CASSQLTGPPGNEQFF. CDR3 in DNA: TGCGCCAGCAGCCAATTGACAGGGCCACCGGGGAATGAGCAGTTCTTC.

The chain joins TRBV20-1 to TRBJ2-1, with D tentatively TRBD1 (6 bases). The length of the CDR3 is 15 residues. V was clipped by 3 bases and J by 10 bases, with 22 bases between them. CDR1 is DFQATT, CDR2 SNEGSKA, per germline (reference sequence). This CDR3 is CSARWRNRVLDEQFF. The CDR3 bases are TGCAGTGCTAGGTGGCGGAACAGGGTACTTGACGAGCAGTTCTTC.

A word on this clone: Being one base from a much bigger clone, this may be a read error. Other nucleotide sequences in the sample specify the same CDR3. The chain employs TRBV12-3 or TRBV12-4 and TRBJ2-1; 10 nucleotides agree with TRBD2. The CDR3 consists of 17 residues. The V and J ends lost 6 bases and 2 bases, in that order; junction bases with no gene match: 10. The CDR3 DNA sequence: TGTGCCAGCAGCCCCGGGGGGGGACTAGCGACCTACAATGAGCAGTTCTTC. Translated: CASSPGGGLATYNEQFF.

This clone was recorded at least ten times. The chain uses TRBV28 and TRBJ2-7; 12 bases are shared with TRBD1. With 4 bases clipped from V and 2 bases from J, the junction kept 3 bases outside the gene matches. Germline assignment: CDR1 MDHEN and CDR2 SYDVKM. The CDR3 has 15 amino acids. The CDR3 sequence: CASSSRDRGPYEQYF. CDR3 DNA: TGTGCCAGCAGTTCCCGGGACAGGGGGCCCTACGAGCAGTACTTC.

This clone was recorded many times. The rearrangement joins TRBV19 to TRBJ2-1, with 7 bases aligning to TRBD2. Germline CDR1 and CDR2: LNHDA and SQIVND (reference sequence). V lost 5 bases, J lost 8 bases, and 6 bases stayed unmatched. The CDR3 has 13 amino acids. In DNA, the CDR3 is TGTGCCAGTAGTCAGGGACTAACAGATGAGCAGTTCTTC. The encoded protein is CASSQGLTDEQFF. Supplemented by reference TRBV19 and TRBJ2-1, the full variable domain reads DGGITQSPKYLFRKEGQNVTLSCEQNLNHDAMYWYRQDPGQGLRLIYYSQIVNDFQKGDIAEGYSVSREKKESFPLTVTSAQKNPTAFYLCASSQGLTDEQFFGPGTRLTVL.

Points on this clone: At one of its ends the junction is not consistent with the germline gene, which may arise from a read error. The V and J genes are TRBV20-1 and TRBJ2-3, with 8 bases aligning to TRBD2. There are 14 residues in the CDR3. The germline V gene has CDR1 DFQATT and CDR2 SNEGSKA (reference sequence). CDR3: CSARKSPGGDTHSF. The CDR3 nucleotides are TGCAGTGCTAGGAAGAGTCCCGGGGGGGATACGCATTCTTTT.

At least ten counts were recorded for this clone. V gene TRBV7-8 combines with J gene TRBJ1-1, with D possibly being TRBD1 (6 bases). V shed 4 bases and J shed 1 base, with 13 bases lying between them. There are 15 residues in the CDR3. Germline values: CDR1 SGHVS, CDR2 FQNEAQ. CDR3 sequence: CASSSQTGGNTEAFF. The CDR3 region has the DNA TGTGCCAGCAGCTCACAGACAGGCGGGAACACTGAAGCTTTCTTT. The full variable domain, with the rest looked up from reference TRBV7-8 and TRBJ1-1, is GAGVSQSPRYKVAKRGQDVALRCDPISGHVSLFWYQQALGQGPEFLTYFQNEAQLDKSGLPSDRFFAERPEGSVSTLKIQRTQQEDSAVYLCASSSQTGGNTEAFFGQGTRLTVV.

This clone has a count of ten or more. This chain joins TRBV15 and TRBJ1-6; D unresolved. The V gene lost 1 base and the J gene lost 0 bases, with 13 bases spanning the gap. Germline-derived CDR1 and CDR2 are LNHNV and YYDKDF (reference sequence). CDR3 length equals 18 residues. CDR3 nucleotides: TGTGCCACCAGCAGAGTCGGTGTCGAGAGCTCCTATAATTCACCCCTCCACTTT. The encoded protein is CATSRVGVESSYNSPLHF. Full variable domain (remainder filled in from reference TRBV15 and TRBJ1-6): DAMVIQNPRYQVTQFGKPVTLSCSQTLNHNVMYWYQQKSSQAPKLLFHYYDKDFNNEADTPDNFQSRRPNTSFCFLDIRSPGLGDTAMYLCATSRVGVESSYNSPLHFGNGTRLTVT.